This T cell receptor (beta chain) was recovered during a study of blood T cell repertoires in COVID-19. Overall study: Researchers got acute and convalescent COVID-19 samples from the United States, Italy and Spain. Sample material is recorded as cDNA or gDNA derived from T cells, B-cell-depleted T cells, or PBMCs.

Methods used by the authors: Scientists estimated how many nucleated cells there were by amplifying reference gene primers. Generated by immunoSEQ multiplex PCR, the TCRdb table keeps only in-frame clones and is missing some. Clonal size and the V and J genes are those of that table, whereas D and trimming came from the DNA. The sample consists of under 250,000 clones, 65% to 85% of them appearing once. The ends were cut back, 5 bases at V and 3 bases at J, with 11 bases in the middle. CDR1 LGHDT and CDR2 YNNKEL come from the germline V gene (reference sequence). This CDR3 has 14 amino acids. The sequenced sample consisted of peripheral blood. This clonotype originated in a man aged 50-60 years with active or convalescent COVID-19. V usage is TRBV3-1 (or the pseudogene TRBV3-2) and J usage is TRBJ1-5, with D possibly being TRBD1 (6 bases). This CDR3 is CASSLGQFNQPQHF. The CDR3 region has the DNA TGTGCCAGCAGCTTAGGACAGTTCAATCAGCCCCAGCATTTT.